This T cell receptor beta chain was recovered during a study of cytomegalovirus exposure and HLA in healthy donors. Points from the study as a whole: Confirmation in vitro established that a few CMV-associated chains were specific for CMV antigens.

In germline, CDR1 is SGHRS, CDR2 YFSETQ. V was cut by 3 bases and J by 1 base, with 7 bases left in between. The CDR3 consists of 13 residues. The roughly 120-subject validation cohort, separate from the approximately 670-subject first cohort, included the donors. Produced via immunoSEQ multiplex PCR; TCRdb's table is partial and in-frame only. The sample holds under 200,000 clones, 86% seen once. Of note for this clone: Antigen unknown.

The specimen sequenced was PBMCs. The TCR was taken from a woman aged 18-29 years in good health and CMV-seronegative. This sequence joins TRBV5-1 and TRBJ1-1, with D possibly TRBD1 on 6 matching bases. CDR3 coding DNA: TGCGCCAGCAGCTCGACAGGGAACACTGAAGCTTTCTTT. The encoded protein is CASSSTGNTEAFF.